The rows below give T cell receptor beta chains drawn from one sample of a study of identical twins. MiXCR, applied by TCRdb to the 5' RACE reads, yields one record per CDR3 protein. The sample carries over 500,000 distinct CDR3 sequences, 22% recorded once. This sample was also put to use in a study of T cells expressing NK-cell markers.

Sequences were obtained from CD4+ T cells sorted from blood. These receptor sequences come from a woman aged 18-29 years in good health. Each CDR3 is given with its conserved first and last residue. The order of the fields is CDR3 length, V gene, CDR3 protein.

length: 14; V: TRBV7-9; CDR3: CASSLTSGANVLTF
length: 13; V: TRBV3-1; CDR3: CASRLGGQQEQYF
length: 16; V: TRBV4-2; CDR3: CASSQDTASGLDTQYF
length: 15; V: TRBV7-8; CDR3: CASSSHRLGNNEQFF
length: 16; V: TRBV6-1; CDR3: CASRTVLGAPNQPQHF
length: 11; V: TRBV7-2; CDR3: CASSLQVEQYF
length: 15; V: TRBV20-1; CDR3: CSARVGGNVYNEQFF
length: 16; V: TRBV5-1; CDR3: CASSLVVATLDYEQYF
length: 12; V: TRBV20-1; CDR3: CSGSWGQRGYTF
length: 16; V: TRBV11-2; CDR3: CASSPATGLRTDTQYF
length: 13; V: TRBV29-1; CDR3: CSLQRGGSDTQYF
length: 12; V: TRBV20-1; CDR3: CSASGGYYEQYF
length: 14; V: TRBV20-1; CDR3: CSAFSLAGGDEQFF
length: 13; V: TRBV7-3; CDR3: CASSPTSGNEAFF
length: 15; V: TRBV5-1; CDR3: CASSLGAGGIHEQYF
length: 13; V: TRBV19; CDR3: CASRERGNNEQFF
length: 15; V: TRBV29-1; CDR3: CSVESVSGASYEQYF
length: 11; V: TRBV6-1; CDR3: CASSEDGPWTF
length: 13; V: TRBV6-5; CDR3: CASSYQLGHEQYF
length: 18; V: TRBV15; CDR3: CATSRDSRERGYQETQYF